This T cell receptor (beta chain) appears in the sequencing data of a study of radiotherapy plus CTLA-4 blockade in lung cancer. Study results and limitations: Radiotherapy was combined with ipilimumab, and tumor-derived TCR clones then expanded in blood.

With regard to this clone: The antigen is not known.

Germline V gene sequence: CDR1 MNHEY, CDR2 SMNVEV (reference sequence). The CDR3 is made up of 14 amino acids. With 10 bases clipped from V and 3 bases from J, the junction kept 9 bases outside the gene matches. The protocol was immunoSEQ multiplex PCR, while the TCRdb copy is restricted to in-frame clones and leaves out a portion. The sample holds approximately 52,000 clones, 77% seen once. The clonotype comes from a human donor with non-small cell lung cancer whose response to radiotherapy plus ipilimumab could not be evaluated. The chain is built from TRBV27 and TRBJ1-2; 9 bases agree with TRBD1. The specimen was peripheral blood, collected from a patient treated with radiotherapy plus ipilimumab. The DNA of the CDR3 is TGTGCCACTAAACGGGACAGGGTAGACTATGGCTACACCTTC. Residues: CATKRDRVDYGYTF.